A single sample gave rise to the 18 T cell receptor beta chains below, sequenced in a study of T cell repertoires in cytomegalovirus infection. These receptors have no known antigen. TCRdb used MiXCR to reprocess the reads, holding one entry per CDR3 protein. The sample includes approximately 730,000 distinct CDR3 sequences, just under 30% of them seen just once. The sample here was cultured CD8+ T cells from PBMCs, taken from culture after CMV antigen stimulation. All receptors come from a human donor in good health (CMV status not recorded). Some clones in this sample may be carry-over from other donors' samples.

The chain is built from TRBV7-9 and TRBJ2-2; no clear D. This CDR3 spans 15 amino acids. The V end lost 5 bases, the J end lost 4 bases, and 14 bases lay between the germline ends. Germline V CDR1 and CDR2: SEHNR, FQNEAQ (reference sequence). CDR3 sequence reads: CASSIRASGTGELFF. Here the CDR3 DNA reads TGTGCCAGCAGCATACGCGCCTCGGGCACCGGGGAGCTGTTTTTT.

The chain joins TRBV6-2 or TRBV6-3 to TRBJ2-1, with D unclear. The ends were cut back, 6 bases at V and 3 bases at J, with 6 bases in the middle. Germline assignment: CDR1 MNHEY and CDR2 SVGEGT. The CDR3 has 12 residues. CDR3 coding DNA: TGTGCCAGCAGCCCGGTCTACAATGAGCAGTTCTTC. Its translation is CASSPVYNEQFF.

This chain connects TRBV27 to TRBJ1-1, with D perhaps TRBD1 (5 bases). This CDR3 is 14 amino acids long. Germline V gene lookup returns CDR1 MNHEY and CDR2 SMNVEV (reference sequence). V dropped 4 bases and J dropped 1 base, with 10 bases sitting between them. The CDR3 DNA sequence: TGTGCCAGCAGTTACGGACAAACGAACACTGAAGCTTTCTTT. Its translation: CASSYGQTNTEAFF.

There are many counts of this clonotype. V usage is TRBV7-9 and J usage is TRBJ2-2; D perhaps matches TRBD2 (5 bases). There are 14 residues in the CDR3. Per the germline V gene, CDR1 is SEHNR and CDR2 is FQNEAQ (reference sequence). V lost 5 bases, J lost 4 bases, and 11 bases lay in between. The CDR3 is CASSPVGSTGELFF. CDR3 DNA: TGTGCCAGCAGCCCCGTAGGGAGCACCGGGGAGCTGTTTTTT.

This clonotype was recorded many times. The rearrangement uses TRBV18 and TRBJ2-5, with no clear D. Germline CDR1 is KGHSH and CDR2 is LQKENI. V dropped 8 bases and J dropped 0 bases, with 7 bases sitting between them. The CDR3 runs to 12 residues. CDR3 nucleotide sequence: TGTGCCAGCAGCCCTAACCAAGAGACCCAGTACTTC. This codes for CASSPNQETQYF.

This clonotype showed up many times. This chain uses TRBV6-2 or TRBV6-3 with TRBJ1-2, with no clear D. Trimming left V 7 bases short and J 4 bases short, with 10 bases between. Germline loops: CDR1 MNHEY, CDR2 SVGEGT. CDR3 length: 12 amino acids. The chain's CDR3 is CASTLTGYGYTF. CDR3 DNA sequence: TGTGCCAGCACCCTGACGGGCTATGGCTACACCTTC.

Remarks on this clonotype: Because it lacks the conserved phenylalanine or tryptophan at the end, this CDR3 is likely a read error. It is unclear where the CDR3 begins or ends on the DNA, so no DNA is shown, and the CDR3 is as TCRdb lists it. This chain joins TRBV6-6 and TRBJ2-7; TRBD1, the table's D call, was not compared with the DNA. The CDR3 length is 14 residues, termini included. Germline V CDR1 and CDR2: MNHNY, SVGAGI (reference sequence). The CDR3 is CASSLQEGAKPPYL.

The chain combines TRBV27 with TRBJ2-7; 8 nucleotides align to TRBD1. Per germline, CDR1 MNHEY and CDR2 SMNVEV (reference sequence). The CDR3 covers 15 residues. Trimming at V came to 8 bases and at J to 1 base, leaving 10 bases not matched to a gene. The CDR3 DNA follows: TGTGCCAGCCGTAACCCCGGGACAGGATCCTACGAGCAGTACTTC. Translated, it gives CASRNPGTGSYEQYF.

This rearrangement joins TRBV5-6 to TRBJ1-2, with a possible D match to TRBD1 (5 bases). This CDR3 spans 17 amino acids. Trimming cost V 4 bases and J 4 bases, with 23 bases left between them. CDR1 and CDR2 from the germline V gene are SGHDT and YYEEEE. The CDR3 bases are TGTGCCAGCAGCGAGGACCTCGGGGCAGCCCATGGCTATGGCTACACCTTC. This sequence encodes CASSEDLGAAHGYGYTF.

This sequence joins TRBV5-4 and TRBJ1-2; TRBD1 agrees at 8 bases. The CDR3 covers 14 residues. V lost 7 bases to trimming and J lost 2 bases; unmatched junction nucleotides: 7. The germline V gene encodes CDR1 SGHNT and CDR2 YYREEE (reference sequence). The CDR3 sequence: CASQARTGNYGYTF. CDR3 nucleotides: TGTGCCAGCCAAGCCAGGACAGGGAACTATGGCTACACCTTC.

The chain recombines TRBV12-5 with TRBJ1-1, with D maybe TRBD1 (5 bases). The ends were cut back, 5 bases at V and 3 bases at J, with 16 bases in the middle. CDR3 length: 15 amino acids. The germline V gene has CDR1 LGHNT and CDR2 FRNRAP. The CDR3 DNA reads as TGTGCTAGTGGTCCCAGGGCTAATTCGGACACTGAAGCTTTCTTT. Translation: CASGPRANSDTEAFF.

The chain couples TRBV14 to TRBJ2-1, with TRBD2 matching 8 bases. The germline V gene has CDR1 SGHDN and CDR2 FVKESK. This CDR3 comprises 16 residues. V lost 0 bases to trimming and J lost 4 bases; unmatched junction nucleotides: 5. CDR3 sequence reads: CASSQDWRGVYNEQFF. The DNA of the CDR3 is TGTGCCAGCAGCCAAGATTGGCGGGGGGTATACAATGAGCAGTTCTTC.

Ten or more counts support this clonotype. The chain combines TRBV7-9 with TRBJ1-1, with D unresolved. Germline V gene data show CDR1 as SEHNR and CDR2 as FQNEAQ (reference sequence). Trimming removed 4 bases at V and 0 bases at J, with 18 bases between. There are 17 residues in the CDR3. In DNA form, the CDR3 reads TGTGCCAGCAGCTCGAAGGGTCCGGCCGCCCTGAACACTGAAGCTTTCTTT. Its translation: CASSSKGPAALNTEAFF.

A few counts support this clonotype. This chain links TRBV2 with TRBJ2-7; possibly TRBD1 for D (5 bases). The CDR3 is 17 amino acids. V was clipped by 0 bases and J by 6 bases, with 21 bases between them. Germline V gene sequence: CDR1 SNHLY, CDR2 FYNNEI. Written as DNA, the CDR3 is TGTGCCAGCAGTGAAGCGCTCATCGGGCAGGGAACAGTCGAGCAGTACTTC. Translating gives CASSEALIGQGTVEQYF.

This chain joins TRBV6-5 and TRBJ1-5, with a weak D call TRBD1 (5 bases). Germline loops: CDR1 MNHEY, CDR2 SVGAGI. The CDR3 contains 14 residues. V dropped 0 bases and J dropped 7 bases, with 10 bases sitting between them. This chain's CDR3 is CASSYSGPPQPQHF. The CDR3 coding sequence is TGTGCCAGCAGTTACTCGGGGCCTCCGCAGCCCCAGCATTTT.

In its sample, this clonotype was seen many times. The V and J genes are TRBV4-3 and TRBJ1-2, with D possibly being TRBD1 (5 bases). This CDR3 region has 14 residues. V was trimmed by 1 base and J by 6 bases, leaving 12 bases between them. Looked up from germline, CDR1 is LGHNA and CDR2 is YSLEER. The chain's CDR3 is CASSQVLTENGYTF. CDR3 nucleotides: TGCGCCAGCAGCCAAGTATTGACAGAAAATGGCTACACCTTC.

V gene TRBV29-1 combines with J gene TRBJ1-1, with TRBD1 identical over 9 bases. Germline V CDR1 and CDR2: SQVTM, ANQGSEA. The CDR3 has 16 residues. V dropped 2 bases and J dropped 0; count of bases not matched to a gene: 7. For the CDR3, the DNA is TGCAGCGTTGAATGGACAGGGGACGACATGAACACTGAAGCTTTCTTT. Amino acids: CSVEWTGDDMNTEAFF. The whole variable domain, filled in from reference TRBV29-1 and TRBJ1-1, reads SAVISQKPSRDICQRGTSLTIQCQVDSQVTMMFWYRQQPGQSLTLIATANQGSEATYESGFVIDKFPISRPNLTFSTLTVSNMSPEDSSIYLCSVEWTGDDMNTEAFFGQGTRLTVV.

This clonotype was recorded a few times. The chain uses TRBV20-1 and TRBJ2-3; 9 nucleotides line up with TRBD1. After removal of 5 bases from V and 4 bases from J, the junction contained 10 bases not matched to a gene. The CDR3 runs to 15 residues. Germline V gene sequence: CDR1 DFQATT, CDR2 SNEGSKA (reference sequence). The CDR3 loop is CSAGSGTGSSDTQYF. The DNA of the CDR3 is TGCAGTGCTGGATCAGGGACAGGGTCTTCAGATACGCAGTATTTT.